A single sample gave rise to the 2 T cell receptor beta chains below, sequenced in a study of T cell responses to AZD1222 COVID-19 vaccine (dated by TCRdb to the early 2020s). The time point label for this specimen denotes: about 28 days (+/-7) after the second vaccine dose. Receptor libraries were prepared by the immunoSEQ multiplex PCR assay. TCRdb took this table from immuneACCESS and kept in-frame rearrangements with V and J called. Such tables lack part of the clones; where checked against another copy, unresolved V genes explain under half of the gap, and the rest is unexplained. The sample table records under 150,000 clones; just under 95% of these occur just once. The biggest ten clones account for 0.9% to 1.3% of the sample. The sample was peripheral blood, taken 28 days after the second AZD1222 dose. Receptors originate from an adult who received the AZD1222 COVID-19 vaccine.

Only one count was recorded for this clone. CDR3 in DNA: TGTGCCAGTAGCTCCCCCAGGGGCAGCAATCAGCCCCAGCATTTT. Its translation is CASSSPRGSNQPQHF. The genes are TRBV19 and TRBJ1-5; TRBD1 might be the D (6 bases). V was clipped by 6 bases and J by 1 base, with 13 bases between them. CDR1 is LNHDA and CDR2 is SQIVND in the germline V gene (reference sequence). The CDR3 runs 15 residues.

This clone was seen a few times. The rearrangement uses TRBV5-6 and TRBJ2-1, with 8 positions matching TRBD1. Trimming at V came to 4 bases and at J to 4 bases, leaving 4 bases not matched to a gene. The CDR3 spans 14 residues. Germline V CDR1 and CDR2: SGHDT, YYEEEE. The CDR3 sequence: CASSPGQVYNEQFF. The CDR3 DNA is TGTGCCAGCAGCCCGGGACAGGTTTACAATGAGCAGTTCTTC.